This record covers a single TCR beta chain. An end of the junction does not agree with germline; a read error may underlie this. Germline assignment: CDR1 SGHRS and CDR2 YFSETQ. The CDR3 is 18 amino acids. The data were taken from a study of blood T cell repertoires in COVID-19. Repertoires were generated with immunoSEQ multiplex PCR, while TCRdb's copy carries only in-frame clones and drops some. The sample gives about 74,000 clones, about 88% of which show up once; about 1.5% is in the top ten. The V and J genes are TRBV5-1 and TRBJ2-7; 10 positions agree with TRBD2. The receptor's source is a man in his fifties with acute or convalescent COVID-19. Sequenced sample: peripheral blood. The CDR3 is CASNLVQREGLLSYEQYF. CDR3 DNA sequence: TGCGCCAGCAACTTGGTTCAGCGGGAGGGCCTATTATCCTACGAGCAGTACTTC.